These 9 T cell receptor beta chains share one sample of origin, sequenced in a study of OX40 agonist ivuxolimab in advanced cancers. The table came from immunoSEQ multiplex PCR; TCRdb's copy has only in-frame clones and leaves some out. The data contain tens of thousands of clones, 92% of them seen just once; the ten biggest clones take up 0.4% to 0.5%. The material was CD4+ or CD8+ T cells sorted from blood, obtained in a trial of the OX40 agonist ivuxolimab. These receptors came from an adult with an advanced solid tumor such as melanoma, head and neck, liver or kidney cancer.

The V gene is TRBV12-5, the J gene TRBJ2-3, with TRBD2 matching over 14 bases. The CDR3 is made up of 18 amino acids. Germline CDR1 and CDR2: LGHNT and FRNRAP. V lost 2 bases to trimming and J lost 6 bases; unmatched junction nucleotides: 10. Written as DNA, the CDR3 is TGTGCTAGTGGTTTGACACCGGGACTAGCGGGAGTTAAGGATACGCAGTATTTT. It yields the protein CASGLTPGLAGVKDTQYF.

The chain links TRBV19 to TRBJ2-2, with D possibly being TRBD1 (6 bases). This CDR3 is built from 15 residues. Trimming removed 1 base from V and 4 bases from J, with 10 bases in between. CDR1 LNHDA and CDR2 SQIVND come from the germline V gene (reference sequence). This CDR3 is CASSIAGASTGELFF. The CDR3 region has the DNA TGTGCCAGTAGTATAGCAGGGGCCTCCACCGGGGAGCTGTTTTTT.

This chain connects TRBV7-9 to TRBJ2-7, with TRBD2 matching 11 bases. This CDR3 has 17 amino acids. CDR1 and CDR2 (germline): SEHNR, FQNEAQ (reference sequence). Losses at the gene ends were 4 bases for V and 5 bases for J; bases not matched to a gene: 13. As DNA, the CDR3 is TGTGCCAGCAGCTCCTTAGCGGGAGGGTCCCCCATCCACGAGCAGTACTTC. This translates into CASSSLAGGSPIHEQYF.

This chain uses TRBV6-1 with TRBJ1-3; D is unresolved. Germline CDR1 and CDR2: MNHNS and SASEGT. The CDR3 is made up of 14 amino acids. V dropped 6 bases and J dropped 1 base, with 10 bases sitting between them. The CDR3 nucleotides read TGTGCCAGCAGGGCGAGGGAGTCTGGAAACACCATATATTTT. Protein sequence: CASRARESGNTIYF.

This clone showed up just a few times. The chain uses TRBV11-2 and TRBJ2-7, with TRBD2 matching 8 bases. Germline assignment: CDR1 SGHAT and CDR2 FQNNGV. V shed 5 bases, J shed 6 bases, and the junction held 6 bases outside the gene matches. The CDR3 loop spans 13 amino acids. CDR3 nucleotides: TGTGCCAGCAGCCCCCCAAGCGGGAGCGAGCAGTACTTC. It codes for CASSPPSGSEQYF. Full variable domain (missing parts from reference TRBV11-2 and TRBJ2-7): EAGVAQSPRYKIIEKRQSVAFWCNPISGHATLYWYQQILGQGPKLLIQFQNNGVVDDSQLPKDRFSAERLKGVDSTLKIQPAKLEDSAVYLCASSPPSGSEQYFGPGTRLTVT.

This chain joins TRBV5-4 and TRBJ2-1, with 16 bases identical to TRBD2. CDR3 length equals 15 residues. J was trimmed by 9 bases and V by 4 bases; bases with no gene match: 4. The germline V gene encodes CDR1 SGHNT and CDR2 YYREEE (reference sequence). DNA of the CDR3: TGTGCCAGCAGCCCGGGACTAGCGGGAGGGAGTGAGCAGTTCTTC. Protein: CASSPGLAGGSEQFF.

The chain couples TRBV2 to TRBJ2-7, with 11 positions matching TRBD2. The CDR3 consists of 16 residues. V was clipped by 6 bases and J by 7 bases; unmatched bases: 14. Germline V gene sequence: CDR1 SNHLY, CDR2 FYNNEI. The DNA of the CDR3 is TGTGCCAGCAGGGCGAACGCCGTTAGCGGGAGGGGGGAGCAGTACTTC. This sequence encodes CASRANAVSGRGEQYF.

The chain employs TRBV18 and TRBJ1-2, with D perhaps matching TRBD1 (6 bases). Trimming pared 3 bases from V and 2 bases from J, leaving 13 bases between. Germline CDR1 is KGHSH and CDR2 is LQKENI. The CDR3 has 15 amino acids. The CDR3 reads CASSPSGGANYGYTF. In nucleotides, the CDR3 is TGTGCCAGCTCACCTTCCGGGGGCGCGAACTATGGCTACACCTTC.

The rearrangement joins TRBV2 to TRBJ1-3; D gene ambiguous. The V end lost 9 bases, the J end lost 0 bases, and 12 bases lay between the germline ends. There are 14 residues in the CDR3. The V gene's germline CDR1 is SNHLY and CDR2 FYNNEI. CDR3 residues: CASRVSLSGNTIYF. In DNA form, the CDR3 reads TGTGCCAGTAGAGTAAGTCTCTCTGGAAACACCATATATTTT.